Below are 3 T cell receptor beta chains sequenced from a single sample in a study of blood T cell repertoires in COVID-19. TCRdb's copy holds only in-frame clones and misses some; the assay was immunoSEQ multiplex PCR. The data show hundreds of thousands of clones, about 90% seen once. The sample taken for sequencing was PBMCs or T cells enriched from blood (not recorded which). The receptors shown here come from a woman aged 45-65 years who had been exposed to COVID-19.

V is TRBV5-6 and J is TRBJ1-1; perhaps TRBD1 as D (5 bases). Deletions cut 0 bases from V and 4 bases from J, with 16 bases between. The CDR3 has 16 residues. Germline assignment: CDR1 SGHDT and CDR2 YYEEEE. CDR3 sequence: CASSLGAGIITTEAFF. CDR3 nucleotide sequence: TGTGCCAGCAGCTTGGGGGCAGGGATAATAACCACTGAAGCTTTCTTT.

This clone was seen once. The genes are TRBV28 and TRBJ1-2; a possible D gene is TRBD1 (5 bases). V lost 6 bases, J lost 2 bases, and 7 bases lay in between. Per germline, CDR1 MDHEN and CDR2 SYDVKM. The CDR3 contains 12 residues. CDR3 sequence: CASRKGNYGYTF. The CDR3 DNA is TGTGCCAGCAGGAAGGGGAACTATGGCTACACCTTC.

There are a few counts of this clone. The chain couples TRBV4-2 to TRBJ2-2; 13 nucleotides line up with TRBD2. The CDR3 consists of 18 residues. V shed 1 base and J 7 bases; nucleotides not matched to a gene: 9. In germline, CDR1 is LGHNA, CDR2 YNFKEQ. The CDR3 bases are TGTGCCAGCAGCCAAGCGACTAGCGGGGGGCCCGGGGTCGGGGAGCTGTTTTTT. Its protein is CASSQATSGGPGVGELFF.